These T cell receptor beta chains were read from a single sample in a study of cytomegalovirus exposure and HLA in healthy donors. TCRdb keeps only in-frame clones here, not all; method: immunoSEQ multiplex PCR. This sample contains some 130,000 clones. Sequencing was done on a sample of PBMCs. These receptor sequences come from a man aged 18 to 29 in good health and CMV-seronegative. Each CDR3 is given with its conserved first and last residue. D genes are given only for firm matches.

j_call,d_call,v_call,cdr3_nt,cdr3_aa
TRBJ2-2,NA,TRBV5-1,TGCGCCAGCAGCTTTTACAGAAACACCGGGGAGCTGTTTTTT,CASSFYRNTGELFF
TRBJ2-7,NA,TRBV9,TGTGCCAGCAGCGTAGCGACAGAGCCCCACGAGCAGTACTTC,CASSVATEPHEQYF
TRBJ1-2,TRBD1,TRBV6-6,TGTGCCAGCACCCGCGGCGGGACAGACTATGGCTACACCTTC,CASTRGGTDYGYTF
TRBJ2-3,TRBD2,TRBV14,TGTGCCAGCAGCCAAGGGAGCCCCGTAGGCGGGAGGCTCTGGTTC,CASSQGSPVGGRLWF
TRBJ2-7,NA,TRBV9,TGTGCCAGCATCCCCGGGAGCGGGACACGAAAAATAGCCTACGAGCAGTACTTC,CASIPGSGTRKIAYEQYF
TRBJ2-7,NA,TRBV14,TGTGCCAGCAGCCACAGGGCCTACGAGCAGTACTTC,CASSHRAYEQYF
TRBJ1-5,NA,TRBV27,TGTGCCAGCAGTTCCCTCAAGAAGGGGGGGTTAGGACAGCCCCAGCATTTT,CASSSLKKGGLGQPQHF
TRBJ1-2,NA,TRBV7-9,TGTGCCAGCAGCCCTATGGGGCGGGGGGATGGCTACACCTTC,CASSPMGRGDGYTF
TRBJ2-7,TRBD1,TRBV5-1,TGCGCCAGCAGCTTGGACACAGGGGCCTACGAGCAGTACTTC,CASSLDTGAYEQYF
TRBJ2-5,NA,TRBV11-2,TGTGCCAGCAGCTTAGAGGCGGGCCCGTCTACCCAGTACTTC,CASSLEAGPSTQYF
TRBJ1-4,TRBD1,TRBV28,TGTGCCAGCAGTTTACGGGACAGGGGTTATGATGAAAAACTGTTTTTT,CASSLRDRGYDEKLFF
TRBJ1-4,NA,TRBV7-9,TGTGCCAGCAACTTAGGGGCGGGGCGCGGGGAAAAACTGTTTTTT,CASNLGAGRGEKLFF
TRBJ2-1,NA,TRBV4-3,TGCGCCAGCAGCCAACTAGGGGGAAAGGAGCAGTTCTTC,CASSQLGGKEQFF
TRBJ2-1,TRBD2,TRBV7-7,TGTGCTAGCAGCTTTAGCGGGAGGGGGAATGAGCAGTTCTTC,CASSFSGRGNEQFF
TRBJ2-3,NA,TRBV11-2,TGTGCCAGCAGCTTAGGAGTGGGGGCCACAGATACGCAGTATTTT,CASSLGVGATDTQYF
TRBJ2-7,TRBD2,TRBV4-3,TGCGCCAGCAGCCAGCAACATAGCGGGAGGGAGGAAGAGCAGTACTTC,CASSQQHSGREEEQYF
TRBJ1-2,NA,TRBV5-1,TGCGCCAGCAGCCCGGCATCGGGAGGCAACTATGGCTACACCTTC,CASSPASGGNYGYTF
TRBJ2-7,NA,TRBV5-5,TGTGCCAGCACCTTAGGAGGCGCAATCGGCGAGCAGTACTTC,CASTLGGAIGEQYF
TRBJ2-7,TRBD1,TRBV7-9,TGTGCCAGCAGCTTAGTGGACAGGGGCTACGAGCAGTACTTC,CASSLVDRGYEQYF
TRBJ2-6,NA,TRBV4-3,TGCGCCAGCAGCCTCCTCTCTGGGGCCAACGTCCTGACTTTC,CASSLLSGANVLTF
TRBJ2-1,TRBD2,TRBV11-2,TGTGCCAGCAGCGTAAGTAGCGGGGGGATTTACAATGAGCAGTTCTTC,CASSVSSGGIYNEQFF
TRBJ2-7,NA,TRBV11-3,TGTGCCAGCAGCTCTAGACCCCACCCCGAGCAGTACTTC,CASSSRPHPEQYF
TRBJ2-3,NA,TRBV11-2,TGTGCCAGCACCATAGGGGCCCTCGAGGGCACAGATACGCAGTATTTT,CASTIGALEGTDTQYF
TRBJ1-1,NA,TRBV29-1,TGCAGCGTTGTAGGCGGGGAAGCTTTCTTT,CSVVGGEAFF
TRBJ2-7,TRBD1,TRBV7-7,TGTGCTAGCAGCTTAGCGCCGGGACAGGGATACGAGCAGTACTTC,CASSLAPGQGYEQYF
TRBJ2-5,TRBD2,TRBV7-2,TGTGCCAGCAGCTTAGCGCTAAAGGGACTAGCGGGGGTGGCTTGGGAGACCCAGTACTTC,CASSLALKGLAGVAWETQYF
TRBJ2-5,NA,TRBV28,TGTGCCAGCAGTTTATACAGCCAAGAGACCCAGTACTTC,CASSLYSQETQYF
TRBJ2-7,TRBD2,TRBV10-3,TGTGCCGCCTCGGGACTAGCGGGAGTCAACGAGCAGTACTTC,CAASGLAGVNEQYF
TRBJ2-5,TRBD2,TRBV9,TGTGCCAGCAGCAAACCTAGCGGGGGCCGGGAGACCCAGTACTTC,CASSKPSGGRETQYF
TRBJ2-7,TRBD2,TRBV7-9,TGTGCCAGCAGCGCTAGCGGGAGAGACCACGAGCAGTACTTC,CASSASGRDHEQYF
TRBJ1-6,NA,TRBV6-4,TGTGCCAGCAGTGAAATTATCGGTTCACCCCTCCACTTT,CASSEIIGSPLHF
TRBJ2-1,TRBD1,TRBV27,TGTGCCAGCACTCCGGACAGGGCTTCTTACAATGAGCAGTTCTTC,CASTPDRASYNEQFF